This entry lists 6 T cell receptor beta chains sequenced from one sample in a study of cytomegalovirus exposure and HLA in healthy donors. The repertoire was sequenced with immunoSEQ multiplex PCR; TCRdb's copy has only in-frame clones and lacks some. The sample lists roughly 250,000 clones; more than 75% were seen once. Material for sequencing was PBMCs. The receptors stem from a man aged 18 to 35 in good health and CMV-seronegative.

V gene TRBV9 combines with J gene TRBJ1-3; D ambiguous. Germline V gives CDR1 SGDLS, CDR2 YYNGEE. The germline V and J ends were trimmed by 4 bases and 8 bases, with 10 bases remaining between them. The CDR3 runs 12 residues. CDR3 protein: CASSRAGDTIYF. CDR3 DNA: TGTGCCAGCAGCCGGGCCGGGGACACCATATATTTT.

This rearrangement joins TRBV7-2 to TRBJ1-1; D is perhaps TRBD1 (6 bases). The CDR3 extends over 18 amino acids. Germline CDR1 is SGHTA and CDR2 is FQGNSA. V was trimmed by 2 bases and J by 6 bases, leaving 25 bases between them. CDR3 residues: CASSLSMGAVGSMAEAFF. The CDR3, as DNA: TGTGCCAGCAGCTTATCCATGGGGGCAGTGGGATCAATGGCTGAAGCTTTCTTT.

Comment on this clone: Relative to the germline gene, one junction end is altered; a read error may explain this. The genes are TRBV7-7 and TRBJ1-1; D unclear. The CDR3 contains 14 residues. Per the germline V gene, CDR1 is SSHAT and CDR2 is FNYEAQ (reference sequence). The CDR3 sequence is CASSSRVEAPGPFF. The CDR3, as DNA: TGTGCTAGCAGCTCCCGCGTGGAGGCCCCCGGTCCTTTCTTT.

The chain links TRBV5-5 to TRBJ2-1; 7 nucleotides agree with TRBD1. The length of the CDR3 is 16 residues. Germline V gene sequence: CDR1 SGHKS, CDR2 YYEKEE (reference sequence). V was pared by 0 bases and J by 7 bases, with 10 bases of the junction left unmatched. Here the CDR3 DNA reads TGTGCCAGCAGCTTGGGGTTGACAGGGTGGGCAAATGAGCAGTTCTTC. It yields the protein CASSLGLTGWANEQFF.

J is TRBJ2-1 and V is TRBV10-3, with TRBD2 identical over 7 bases. This CDR3 spans 16 amino acids. Germline CDR1 and CDR2: ENHRY and SYGVKD. V trimming: 8 bases; J trimming: 3 bases; junction bases outside the gene matches: 13. CDR3 residues: CAISREASGFYNEQFF. DNA of the CDR3: TGTGCCATCTCCAGGGAGGCTAGCGGCTTCTACAATGAGCAGTTCTTC.

A few counts support this clone. This rearrangement joins TRBV28 to TRBJ1-1; 7 positions match TRBD1. This CDR3 region has 14 residues. V gave up 2 bases and J gave up 3 bases; unmatched junction bases: 3. Germline CDR1 and CDR2: MDHEN and SYDVKM. The CDR3 loop is CASSLGQVYTEAFF. For the CDR3, the DNA is TGTGCCAGCAGTTTAGGACAGGTCTACACTGAAGCTTTCTTT.